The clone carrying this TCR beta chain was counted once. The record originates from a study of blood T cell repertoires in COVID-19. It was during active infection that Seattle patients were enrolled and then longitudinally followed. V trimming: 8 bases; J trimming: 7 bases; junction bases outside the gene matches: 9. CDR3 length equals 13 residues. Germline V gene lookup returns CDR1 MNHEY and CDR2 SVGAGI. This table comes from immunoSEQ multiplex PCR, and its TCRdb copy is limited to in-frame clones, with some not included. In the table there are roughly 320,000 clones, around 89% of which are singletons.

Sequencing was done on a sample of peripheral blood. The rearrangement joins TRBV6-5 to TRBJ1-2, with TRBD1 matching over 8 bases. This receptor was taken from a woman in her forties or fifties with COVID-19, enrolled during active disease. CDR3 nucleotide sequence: TGTGCCAGCGCGGCAGGGGGCACGGGTGGCTACACCTTC. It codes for CASAAGGTGGYTF.